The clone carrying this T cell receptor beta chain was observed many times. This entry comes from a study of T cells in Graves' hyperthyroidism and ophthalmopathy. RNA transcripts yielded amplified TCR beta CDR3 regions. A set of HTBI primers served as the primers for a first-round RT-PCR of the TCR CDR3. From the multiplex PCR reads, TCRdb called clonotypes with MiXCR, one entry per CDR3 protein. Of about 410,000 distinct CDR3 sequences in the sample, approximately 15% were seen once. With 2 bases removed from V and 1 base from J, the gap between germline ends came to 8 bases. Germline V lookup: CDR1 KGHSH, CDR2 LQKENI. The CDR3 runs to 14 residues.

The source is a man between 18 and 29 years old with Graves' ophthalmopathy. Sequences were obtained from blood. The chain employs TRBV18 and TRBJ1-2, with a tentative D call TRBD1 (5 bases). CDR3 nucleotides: TGTGCCAGCTCACCAAAGACAGATAACTATGGCTACACCTTC. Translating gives CASSPKTDNYGYTF. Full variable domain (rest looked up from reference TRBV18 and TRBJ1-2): NAGVMQNPRHLVRRRGQEARLRCSPMKGHSHVYWYRQLPEEGLKFMVYLQKENIIDESGMPKERFSAEFPKEGPSILRIQQVVRGDSAAYFCASSPKTDNYGYTFGSGTRLTVV.